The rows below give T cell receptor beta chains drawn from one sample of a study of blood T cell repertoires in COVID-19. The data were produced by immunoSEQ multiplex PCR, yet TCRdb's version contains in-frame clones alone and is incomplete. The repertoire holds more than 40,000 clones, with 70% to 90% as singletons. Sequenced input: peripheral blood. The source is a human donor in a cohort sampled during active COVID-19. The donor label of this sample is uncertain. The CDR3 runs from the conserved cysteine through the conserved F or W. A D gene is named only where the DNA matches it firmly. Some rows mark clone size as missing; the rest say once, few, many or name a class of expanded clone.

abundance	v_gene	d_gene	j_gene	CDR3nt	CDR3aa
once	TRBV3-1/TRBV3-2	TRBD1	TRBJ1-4	TGTGCCAGCAGCCCGACAGGGGGTGAAAAACTGTTTTTT	CASSPTGGEKLFF
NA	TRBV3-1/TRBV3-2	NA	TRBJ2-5	TGTGCCAGCAGCCGAACCGGGACATACCAAGAGACCCAGTACTTC	CASSRTGTYQETQYF
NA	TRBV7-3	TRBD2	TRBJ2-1	TGTGCCAGCAGCTTAAACAGCGGGGGAGCTTCCTACAATGAGCAGTTCTTC	CASSLNSGGASYNEQFF
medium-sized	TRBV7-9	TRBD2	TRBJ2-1	TGTGCCAGCAGCTTAGGGGCGGGAGGGGGAGTGAATGAGCAGTTCTTC	CASSLGAGGGVNEQFF
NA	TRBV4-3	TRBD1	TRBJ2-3	TGCGCCAGCAGCCAAGATCAATCCGGGACAGCAAGCACAGATACGCAGTATTTT	CASSQDQSGTASTDTQYF
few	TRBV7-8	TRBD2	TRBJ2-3	TGTGCCAGCAGCCAGGGACTAGCGGGGGTGCAGTATTTT	CASSQGLAGVQYF
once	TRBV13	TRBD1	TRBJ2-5	TGTGCCAGCAGCTTAGGGGGACAGGGACAAGAGACCCAGTACTTC	CASSLGGQGQETQYF
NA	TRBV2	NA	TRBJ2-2	TGTGCCAGCAGTGATCCGGGAGCGAACACCGGGGAGCTGTTTTTT	CASSDPGANTGELFF
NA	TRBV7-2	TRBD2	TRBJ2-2	TGTGCCAGCAGCTTAAACGGGGGGGCCAACACCGGGGAGCTGTTTTTT	CASSLNGGANTGELFF
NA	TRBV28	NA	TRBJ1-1	TGTGCCAGCAGAGAACCGAGGATTAACACTGAAGCTTTCTTT	CASREPRINTEAFF
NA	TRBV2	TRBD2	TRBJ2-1	TGTGCCAGCAGTGAACGGACTAGCGGGATGTACAATGAGCAGTTCTTC	CASSERTSGMYNEQFF
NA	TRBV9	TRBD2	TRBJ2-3	TGTGCCAGCAGCCGATCGGCGGCGGGGGGGCTAACAGATACGCAGTATTTT	CASSRSAAGGLTDTQYF
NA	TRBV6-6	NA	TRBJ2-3	TGTGCCAGCAGTTACTCGGGCAGCACAGATACGCAGTATTTT	CASSYSGSTDTQYF
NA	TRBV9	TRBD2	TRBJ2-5	TGTGCCAGCAGCAAAGGACTAGCGGACGGGACCCAGTACTTC	CASSKGLADGTQYF
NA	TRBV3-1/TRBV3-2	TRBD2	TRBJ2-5	TGTGCCAGCACCCCCGCATGGCGGGGGGAAGAGACCCAGTACTTC	CASTPAWRGEETQYF
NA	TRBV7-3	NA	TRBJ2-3	TGTGCCAGCAGCTTAGGGGGCTTAGATACGCAGTATTTT	CASSLGGLDTQYF
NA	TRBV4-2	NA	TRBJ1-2	TGTGCCAGCAGCCAGGCAGGGGAATCCGGCTATGGCTACACCTTC	CASSQAGESGYGYTF
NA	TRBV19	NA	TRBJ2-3	TGTGCCAGTAGTATTTTCGAGGGTACGCAGTATTTT	CASSIFEGTQYF
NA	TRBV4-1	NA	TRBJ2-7	TGCGCCAGCAGCCAAGTTTCGGGGTCCGAGCAGTACTTC	CASSQVSGSEQYF